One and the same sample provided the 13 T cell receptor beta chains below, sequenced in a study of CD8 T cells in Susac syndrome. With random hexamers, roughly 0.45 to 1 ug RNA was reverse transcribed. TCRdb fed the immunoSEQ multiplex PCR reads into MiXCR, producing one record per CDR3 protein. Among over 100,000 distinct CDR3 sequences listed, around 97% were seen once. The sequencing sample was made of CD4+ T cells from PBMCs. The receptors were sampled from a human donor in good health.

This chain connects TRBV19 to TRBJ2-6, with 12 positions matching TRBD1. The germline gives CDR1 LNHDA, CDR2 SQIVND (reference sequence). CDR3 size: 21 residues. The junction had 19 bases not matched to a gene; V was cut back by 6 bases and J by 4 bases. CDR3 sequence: CASSPGTGGLTLGSGANVLTF. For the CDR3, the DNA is TGTGCCAGTAGCCCCGGGACAGGGGGCCTTACTCTGGGTTCAGGGGCCAACGTCCTGACTTTC.

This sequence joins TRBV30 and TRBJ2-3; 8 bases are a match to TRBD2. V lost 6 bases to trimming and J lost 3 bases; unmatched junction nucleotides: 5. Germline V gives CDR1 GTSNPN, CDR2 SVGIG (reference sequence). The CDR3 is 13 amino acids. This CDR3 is CACTPSGTDTQYF. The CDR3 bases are TGTGCCTGCACCCCTAGCGGGACAGATACGCAGTATTTT. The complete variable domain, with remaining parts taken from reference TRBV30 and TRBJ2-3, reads SQTIHQWPATLVQPVGSPLSLECTVEGTSNPNLYWYRQAAGRGLQLLFYSVGIGQISSEVPQNLSASRPQDRQFILSSKKLLLSDSGFYLCACTPSGTDTQYFGPGTRLTVL.

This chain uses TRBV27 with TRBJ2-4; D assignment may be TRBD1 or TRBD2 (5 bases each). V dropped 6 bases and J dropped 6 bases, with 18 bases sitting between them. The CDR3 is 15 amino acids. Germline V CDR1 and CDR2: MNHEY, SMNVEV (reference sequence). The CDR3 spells CASRKPGPRINIQYF. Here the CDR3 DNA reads TGTGCCAGCAGAAAACCGGGACCGCGAATAAACATTCAGTACTTC.

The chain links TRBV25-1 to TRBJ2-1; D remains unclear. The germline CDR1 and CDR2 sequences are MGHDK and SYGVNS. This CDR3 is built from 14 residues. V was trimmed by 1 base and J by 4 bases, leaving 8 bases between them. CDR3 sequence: CASSESRQYNEQFF. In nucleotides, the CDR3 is TGTGCCAGCAGTGAATCTAGGCAGTACAATGAGCAGTTCTTC.

Here the CDR3 reads CASKPDRNTEAFF. CDR3 in DNA: TGTGCCAGCAAACCGGACAGGAACACTGAAGCTTTCTTT. The V gene is TRBV6-5, the J gene TRBJ1-1, with a weak D call TRBD1 (6 bases). CDR3 length: 13 amino acids. Germline CDR1 MNHEY, CDR2 SVGAGI. The V end lost 7 bases, the J end lost 1 base, and 10 bases lay between the germline ends.

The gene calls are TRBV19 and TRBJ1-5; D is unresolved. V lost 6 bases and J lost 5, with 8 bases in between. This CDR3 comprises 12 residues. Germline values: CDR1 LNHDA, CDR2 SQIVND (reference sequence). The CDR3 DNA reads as TGTGCCAGTAGGGCAGGTGATCAGCCCCAGCATTTT. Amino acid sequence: CASRAGDQPQHF.

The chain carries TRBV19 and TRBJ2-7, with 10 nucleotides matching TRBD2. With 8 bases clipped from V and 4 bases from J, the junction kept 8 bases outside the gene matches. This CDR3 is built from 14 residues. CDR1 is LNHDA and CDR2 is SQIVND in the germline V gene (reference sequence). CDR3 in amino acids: CASGKGTSVYEQYF. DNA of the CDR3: TGTGCCAGTGGTAAGGGGACTAGCGTGTACGAGCAGTACTTC.

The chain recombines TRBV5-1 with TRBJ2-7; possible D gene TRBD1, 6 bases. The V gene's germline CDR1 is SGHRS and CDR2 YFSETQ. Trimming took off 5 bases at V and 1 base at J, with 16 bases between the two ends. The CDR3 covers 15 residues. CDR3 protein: CASRFAGTQSYEQYF. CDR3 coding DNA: TGCGCCAGCAGGTTTGCCGGGACACAGTCCTACGAGCAGTACTTC.

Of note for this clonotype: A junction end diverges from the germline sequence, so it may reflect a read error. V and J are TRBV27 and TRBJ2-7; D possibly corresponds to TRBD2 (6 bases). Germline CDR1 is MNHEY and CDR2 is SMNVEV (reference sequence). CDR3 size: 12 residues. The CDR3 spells CASSLKEGRLNF. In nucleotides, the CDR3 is TGTGCCAGCAGCTTAAAGGAGGGGAGATTGAACTTC.

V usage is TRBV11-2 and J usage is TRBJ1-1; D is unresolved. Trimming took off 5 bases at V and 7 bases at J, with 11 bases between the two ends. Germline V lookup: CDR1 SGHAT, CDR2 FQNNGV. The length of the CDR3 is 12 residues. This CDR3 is CASSLDGVEAFF. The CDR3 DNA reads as TGTGCCAGCAGCCTCGATGGGGTTGAAGCTTTCTTT.

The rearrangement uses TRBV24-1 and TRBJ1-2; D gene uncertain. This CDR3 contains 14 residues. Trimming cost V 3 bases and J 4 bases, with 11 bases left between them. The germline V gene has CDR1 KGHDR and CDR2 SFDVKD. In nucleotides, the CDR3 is TGTGCCACCAGTGATGTCCGCAGGAGCTATGGCTACACCTTC. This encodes CATSDVRRSYGYTF.

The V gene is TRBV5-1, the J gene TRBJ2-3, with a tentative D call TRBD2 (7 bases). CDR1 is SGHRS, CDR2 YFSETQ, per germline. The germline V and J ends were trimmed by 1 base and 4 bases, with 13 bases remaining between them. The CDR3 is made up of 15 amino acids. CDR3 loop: CASSLKGGRADTQYF. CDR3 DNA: TGCGCCAGCAGCTTGAAAGGGGGGAGGGCAGATACGCAGTATTTT.

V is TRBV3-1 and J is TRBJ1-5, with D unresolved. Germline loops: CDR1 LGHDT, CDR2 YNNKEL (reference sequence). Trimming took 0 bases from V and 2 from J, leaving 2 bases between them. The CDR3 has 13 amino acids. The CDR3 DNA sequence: TGTGCCAGCAGCCAAGAGGGCAATCAGCCCCAGCATTTT. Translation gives CASSQEGNQPQHF.